A single sample is the source of the 18 T cell receptor beta chains below, sequenced in a study of long-term antiretroviral therapy in people with HIV. Researchers report immunoSEQ v3.0 was run at survey level. This table comes from immunoSEQ multiplex PCR, and its TCRdb copy is limited to in-frame clones, with some not included. The data hold 11,000 to 15,000 clones, with more than 65% observed a single time. Specimen: unsorted PBMCs, collected 0.4 years after starting antiretroviral therapy. Receptor source: a man aged 25 to 45 with HIV.

The V and J genes are TRBV7-8 and TRBJ2-7; 9 bases match TRBD1. Germline loops: CDR1 SGHVS, CDR2 FQNEAQ. V was pared by 4 bases and J by 2 bases, with 3 bases of the junction left unmatched. The CDR3 spans 14 residues. CDR3 in amino acids: CASSWDRVAYEQYF. CDR3 coding DNA: TGTGCCAGCAGCTGGGACAGGGTGGCCTACGAGCAGTACTTC.

The chain has TRBV25-1 and TRBJ2-4, with D possibly being TRBD2 (5 bases). The CDR3 is 17 amino acids. V lost 8 bases and J 0 bases, leaving 20 bases between the germline ends. Germline V CDR1 and CDR2: MGHDK, SYGVNS. CDR3 residues: CASFRGKRSLAKNIQYF. For the CDR3, the DNA is TGTGCCAGCTTTCGGGGTAAAAGGTCTCTAGCCAAAAACATTCAGTACTTC.

This chain connects TRBV4-1 to TRBJ2-7; 7 nucleotides align to TRBD1. V was clipped by 1 base and J by 2 bases; unmatched bases: 5. Germline loops: CDR1 MGHRA, CDR2 YSYEKL. The CDR3 is 15 residues long. CDR3 residues: CASSQVGQLTYEQYF. The CDR3, as DNA: TGCGCCAGCAGCCAAGTGGGACAGCTAACCTACGAGCAGTACTTC.

This rearrangement joins TRBV21-1 to TRBJ1-3; the table's TRBD1 call for D was not verified on the DNA. TRBV21-1 is reported as a pseudogene. This CDR3 has 15 residues. The CDR3 protein is CASSKGARSGNTIYF. The CDR3 nucleotides are TGTGCCAGCAGCAAAGGGGCACGCTCTGGAAACACCATATATTTT.

The CDR3 DNA reads as TGTGCCAGTCTGCGGACAGGGGGTGACATACAGCCCCAGCATTTT. It codes for CASLRTGGDIQPQHF. The chain has TRBV19 and TRBJ1-5; 10 nucleotides agree with TRBD1. In germline, CDR1 is LNHDA, CDR2 SQIVND (reference sequence). The CDR3 length is 15 residues. V shed 8 bases, J shed 7 bases, and the junction held 11 bases outside the gene matches.

The genes are TRBV30 and TRBJ1-5; possible D gene TRBD1, 5 bases. Germline V CDR1 and CDR2: GTSNPN, SVGIG (reference sequence). Trimming stripped 5 bases from V and 6 bases from J, with 17 bases between. The CDR3 is 14 residues long. DNA for the CDR3: TGTGCCTGGGCCGGGACCGTGCGGGGTCAGCCCCAGCATTTT. This sequence encodes CAWAGTVRGQPQHF.

The rearrangement links TRBV4-3 to TRBJ1-2; 8 positions agree with TRBD1. Germline values: CDR1 LGHNA, CDR2 YSLEER. The CDR3 length is 16 residues. The ends lost 1 base at V and 2 bases at J; junction bases unmatched: 6. Written as DNA, the CDR3 is TGCGCCAGCAGCCAAGTCGACAGGGGATTAAACTATGGCTACACCTTC. This sequence encodes CASSQVDRGLNYGYTF.

J is TRBJ2-1 and V is TRBV9; TRBD1 aligns across 7 bases. Germline trimming cut 0 bases from V and 4 bases from J; bases unmatched to any gene: 4. The CDR3 has 15 residues. Germline V gene sequence: CDR1 SGDLS, CDR2 YYNGEE. The CDR3 DNA sequence: TGTGCCAGCAGCGTAGTTGGGACAGCTTACAATGAGCAGTTCTTC. Translation gives CASSVVGTAYNEQFF.

The rearrangement uses TRBV6-5 and TRBJ2-7; D perhaps matches TRBD2 (6 bases). V was shortened by 0 bases and J by 9 bases, with 12 bases between the two germline ends. Germline-derived CDR1 and CDR2 are MNHEY and SVGAGI. This CDR3 is 13 amino acids long. Here the CDR3 reads CASSYSNGGLQYF. DNA for the CDR3: TGTGCCAGCAGTTACTCGAACGGGGGATTGCAGTACTTC.

This sequence joins TRBV19 and TRBJ2-7; D not resolved. V was cut by 5 bases and J by 0 bases, with 17 bases left in between. This CDR3 region has 16 residues. CDR1 LNHDA and CDR2 SQIVND come from the germline V gene (reference sequence). The DNA of the CDR3 is TGTGCCAGTAGTCTACCAGTGGGGTCCGGCTCCTACGAGCAGTACTTC. Encoded protein: CASSLPVGSGSYEQYF.

The chain recombines TRBV30 with TRBJ2-1; TRBD1 matches 7 bases. The CDR3 consists of 12 residues. J was trimmed by 9 bases and V by 0 bases; bases with no gene match: 2. The germline gives CDR1 GTSNPN, CDR2 SVGIG (reference sequence). In DNA, the CDR3 is TGTGCCTGGAGTGTACGACAGGGTGAGCAGTTCTTC. The encoded protein is CAWSVRQGEQFF.

The chain employs TRBV7-2 and TRBJ2-1; D is unclear. Between the trimmed V and J ends, which lost 5 bases and 8 bases, there was a span of 16 bases. This CDR3 spans 14 amino acids. Germline loops: CDR1 SGHTA, CDR2 FQGNSA. The CDR3 loop is CASSHFSVGDEQFF. The CDR3 region has the DNA TGTGCCAGCAGCCACTTTTCGGTGGGCGATGAGCAGTTCTTC.

With respect to this clone: A read error may produce the germline difference seen at one junction end. J is TRBJ1-1 and V is TRBV11-2; 7 positions agree with TRBD1. CDR3 length equals 13 residues. Germline V gene sequence: CDR1 SGHAT, CDR2 FQNNGV. CDR3 region: CASTGVWNTEAFF. In DNA form, the CDR3 reads TGTGCGAGCACAGGGGTTTGGAACACTGAAGCTTTCTTT.

CDR3 bases: TGCGCCAGCAGCCAAGATTGGACTAGCGGTAATGAGCAGTTCTTC. It specifies CASSQDWTSGNEQFF. The chain combines TRBV4-3 with TRBJ2-1; 10 bases fit TRBD2. V was pared by 0 bases and J by 7 bases, with 3 bases of the junction left unmatched. In germline, CDR1 is LGHNA, CDR2 YSLEER. The CDR3 has 15 residues.

V and J are TRBV7-8 and TRBJ2-7, with TRBD2 matching 11 bases. The V gene's germline CDR1 is SGHVS and CDR2 FQNEAQ. The CDR3 runs to 18 residues. Trimming took 4 bases from V and 3 from J; bases not matched to a gene: 14. CDR3 in DNA: TGTGCCAGCAGCTCCGGGACTAGCGGACTCGGGGGATACTACGAGCAGTACTTC. Translated: CASSSGTSGLGGYYEQYF.

This chain connects TRBV30 to TRBJ1-2, with no clear D. From germline, CDR1 is GTSNPN and CDR2 SVGIG (reference sequence). The V and J ends lost 3 bases and 3 bases respectively, with 8 bases between them. This CDR3 contains 12 residues. For the CDR3, the DNA is TGTGCCTGGAGCAAACCCGACTATGGCTACACCTTC. It translates to CAWSKPDYGYTF.

The chain uses TRBV5-1 and TRBJ2-3, with 7 positions matching TRBD1. This CDR3 has 16 amino acids. Germline assignment: CDR1 SGHRS and CDR2 YFSETQ. Germline trimming cut 1 base from V and 0 bases from J; bases unmatched to any gene: 5. The CDR3 is CASSLTGEYSTDTQYF. The DNA for the CDR3 is TGCGCCAGCAGCTTGACAGGGGAATATAGCACAGATACGCAGTATTTT.

J is TRBJ1-2 and V is TRBV7-8; no definite D call. The CDR3 totals 13 residues. From germline, CDR1 is SGHVS and CDR2 FQNEAQ. Deletions cut 5 bases from V and 6 bases from J, with 13 bases between. The CDR3 sequence: CASSTNHKHGYTF. CDR3 in DNA: TGTGCCAGCAGCACAAACCACAAGCATGGCTACACCTTC.